Below, 26 T cell receptor beta chains from the same sample are listed, as sequenced in a study of CD8 T cells in ankylosing spondylitis. Study-level points and caveats: What seemed typical of ankylosing spondylitis blood was a TCR beta motif built from about 8 highly homologous variants.

Their target antigens are unknown. TCRdb reprocessed the 5' RACE reads with MiXCR, giving one entry per CDR3 protein. The sample yields 250,000 to 350,000 distinct CDR3 sequences, approximately 8.2% seen once. The sequencing sample was made of blood, either unsorted or a sorted T cell fraction (not recorded which). These receptors were collected from a male donor with ankylosing spondylitis.

This clonotype was observed a handful of times. The genes are TRBV11-2 and TRBJ2-5; 8 bases line up with TRBD2. Trimming took 0 bases from V and 7 from J; bases not matched to a gene: 10. This CDR3 contains 16 residues. Germline V lookup: CDR1 SGHAT, CDR2 FQNNGV. The CDR3 sequence is CASSLDSGAGDRTQYF. CDR3 nucleotide sequence: TGTGCCAGCAGCTTAGATTCAGGAGCGGGAGATCGGACCCAGTACTTC. Combining the CDR3 with reference TRBV11-2 and TRBJ2-5 gives the whole variable domain EAGVAQSPRYKIIEKRQSVAFWCNPISGHATLYWYQQILGQGPKLLIQFQNNGVVDDSQLPKDRFSAERLKGVDSTLKIQPAKLEDSAVYLCASSLDSGAGDRTQYFGPGTRLLVL.

The V and J genes are TRBV5-4 and TRBJ1-4; no clear D gene. CDR3 length: 15 residues. The V and J ends lost 4 bases and 0 bases respectively, with 10 bases between them. CDR1 is SGHNT, CDR2 YYREEE, per germline (reference sequence). The CDR3 DNA follows: TGTGCCAGCAGCGCATCTGCGGCAACTAATGAAAAACTGTTTTTT. The encoded protein is CASSASAATNEKLFF.

This clonotype was recorded a few times. The chain has TRBV5-1 and TRBJ2-7, with TRBD1 matching 7 bases. J was trimmed by 6 bases and V by 0 bases; bases with no gene match: 6. CDR1 is SGHRS, CDR2 YFSETQ, per germline. The CDR3 is 14 residues long. The CDR3 region has the DNA TGCGCCAGCAGCTTGGGGACAGGTCGGACCGAGCAGTACTTC. This sequence encodes CASSLGTGRTEQYF.

This clonotype came up many times. The rearrangement joins TRBV28 to TRBJ2-7; TRBD2 agrees at 12 bases. With V trimmed by 6 bases and J by 3 bases, 9 bases remained unmatched. The CDR3 has 16 amino acids. The germline V gene encodes CDR1 MDHEN and CDR2 SYDVKM. The CDR3 protein is CASRGLAGTEGYEQYF. The CDR3 coding sequence is TGTGCCAGCAGAGGACTAGCGGGGACTGAGGGCTACGAGCAGTACTTC. Drawing the rest from reference TRBV28 and TRBJ2-7, the complete variable domain is DVKVTQSSRYLVKRTGEKVFLECVQDMDHENMFWYRQDPGLGLRLIYFSYDVKMKEKGDIPEGYSVSREKKERFSLILESASTNQTSMYLCASRGLAGTEGYEQYFGPGTRLTVT.

This rearrangement joins TRBV11-3 to TRBJ1-2, with TRBD1 as a possible D gene (6 bases). Looked up from germline, CDR1 is SGHNT and CDR2 is YENEEA. V lost 3 bases to trimming and J lost 4 bases, with 18 bases between them. There are 16 residues in the CDR3. The CDR3 loop is CASSFGWGDMTYGYTF. In nucleotides, the CDR3 is TGTGCCAGCAGCTTCGGATGGGGGGACATGACCTATGGCTACACCTTC.

The genes are TRBV20-1 and TRBJ2-2; no definite D call. Germline values: CDR1 DFQATT, CDR2 SNEGSKA (reference sequence). The CDR3 is 14 residues long. Trimming removed 1 base at V and 3 bases at J, with 9 bases between. The DNA for the CDR3 is TGCAGTGCTAGAGCCGAGACCGACACCGGGGAGCTGTTTTTT. Protein: CSARAETDTGELFF.

V usage is TRBV10-3 and J usage is TRBJ2-3; 7 positions match TRBD1. The germline V gene encodes CDR1 ENHRY and CDR2 SYGVKD. CDR3 length: 14 residues. J lost 7 bases, V lost 6 bases, and 10 bases had no gene match. DNA of the CDR3: TGTGCCATCAGGATAGAGGGGGCACCGTATACGCAGTATTTT. Amino acid sequence: CAIRIEGAPYTQYF.

This clonotype was seen many times. CDR3 sequence: CASSIRRGGESEAFF. The DNA for the CDR3 is TGTGCCAGTAGTATACGGCGTGGGGGCGAGAGCGAAGCTTTCTTT. This sequence joins TRBV19 and TRBJ1-1; a possible D gene is TRBD1 (6 bases). This CDR3 has 15 residues. The germline V gene has CDR1 LNHDA and CDR2 SQIVND (reference sequence). V was clipped by 2 bases and J by 8 bases, with 18 bases between them.

This chain connects TRBV11-2 to TRBJ2-1; 7 bases fit TRBD2. V was clipped by 7 bases and J by 6 bases; unmatched bases: 12. CDR1 and CDR2 from the germline V gene are SGHAT and FQNNGV. This CDR3 has 15 residues. CDR3 coding DNA: TGTGCCAGCACCCCCTCCTTGCGGGAGAGCAATGAGCAGTTCTTC. It is translated as CASTPSLRESNEQFF.

This clonotype was counted only a few times. The chain joins TRBV7-9 to TRBJ2-2; 8 bases match TRBD2. V gave up 3 bases and J gave up 5 bases; unmatched junction bases: 11. The CDR3 runs 17 residues. The germline V gene has CDR1 SEHNR and CDR2 FQNEAQ (reference sequence). In DNA, the CDR3 is TGTGCCAGCAGCTTCCTGGGCGGGGGGCCAAGAACCGGGGAGCTGTTTTTT. This sequence encodes CASSFLGGGPRTGELFF.

The CDR3 region is CASSLFEGAPYNEQFF. In DNA form, the CDR3 reads TGTGCCAGCAGCTTATTTGAGGGAGCGCCTTACAATGAGCAGTTCTTC. The chain employs TRBV7-8 and TRBJ2-1, with D maybe TRBD2 (5 bases). The CDR3 length is 16 residues. CDR1 is SGHVS and CDR2 is FQNEAQ in the germline V gene. Trimming shortened V by 2 bases and J by 4 bases, and 15 bases separated the two germline ends.

A few counts support this clonotype. The chain couples TRBV6-1 to TRBJ1-5; D might be TRBD1 (6 bases). CDR3 size: 16 residues. CDR1 and CDR2 from the germline V gene are MNHNS and SASEGT. V was trimmed by 0 bases and J by 4 bases, leaving 13 bases between them. CDR3 coding DNA: TGTGCCAGCAGTGAAGCGCAGGGACAAGGTAATCAGCCCCAGCATTTT. It encodes CASSEAQGQGNQPQHF.

The genes are TRBV5-1 and TRBJ2-7; a weak D match, TRBD2 (5 bases). Germline V gene sequence: CDR1 SGHRS, CDR2 YFSETQ. Trimming removed 0 bases at V and 4 bases at J, with 20 bases between. The CDR3 spans 17 residues. CDR3 region: CASSLARQSGIGYEQYF. CDR3 bases: TGCGCCAGCAGCTTGGCCCGACAATCGGGGATCGGATACGAGCAGTACTTC.

Only a few counts were recorded for this clonotype. The chain is built from TRBV10-3 and TRBJ1-1; a possible D gene is TRBD1 (5 bases). Trimming pared 7 bases from V and 4 bases from J, leaving 13 bases between. This CDR3 has 13 residues. Germline V gives CDR1 ENHRY, CDR2 SYGVKD. The CDR3 bases are TGTGCCATCAACCAGGGTAGAGGCACTGAAGCTTTCTTT. The encoded protein is CAINQGRGTEAFF.

This rearrangement joins TRBV20-1 to TRBJ2-1; 7 positions agree with TRBD2. Germline V gene sequence: CDR1 DFQATT, CDR2 SNEGSKA (reference sequence). CDR3 length: 15 residues. With 6 bases clipped from V and 0 bases from J, the junction kept 8 bases outside the gene matches. CDR3 nucleotides: TGCAGTGCCCCAGCGGGACCAATCTCCTACAATGAGCAGTTCTTC. Its translation: CSAPAGPISYNEQFF.

This clonotype was observed a handful of times. The chain carries TRBV29-1 and TRBJ2-7; the match to TRBD1 covers 10 bases. The V gene's germline CDR1 is SQVTM and CDR2 ANQGSEA. The ends lost 3 bases at V and 7 bases at J; junction bases unmatched: 6. This CDR3 comprises 13 residues. For the CDR3, the DNA is TGCAGCGTTGAGTGGACAGGGGGTCGAGAGCAGTACTTC. Its protein product is CSVEWTGGREQYF.

This clonotype was seen more than once but under ten times. This chain joins TRBV9 and TRBJ2-5; D possibly corresponds to TRBD1 (6 bases). Deletions cut 0 bases from V and 1 base from J, with 7 bases between. The CDR3 contains 14 residues. Germline V gene lookup returns CDR1 SGDLS and CDR2 YYNGEE. CDR3 residues: CASSVEGGQETQYF. CDR3 coding DNA: TGTGCCAGCAGCGTAGAAGGGGGCCAAGAGACCCAGTACTTC.

This clonotype was detected only a few times. V is TRBV7-8 and J is TRBJ2-2; D is unresolved. The CDR3 sequence is 16 residues long. The V end was cut by 1 base, the J end by 3 bases, with 12 bases between. Germline CDR1 is SGHVS and CDR2 is FQNEAQ. DNA of the CDR3: TGTGCCAGCAGCTTAGGGTCGATTATAGACACCGGGGAGCTGTTTTTT. Protein: CASSLGSIIDTGELFF.

The rearrangement joins TRBV11-3 to TRBJ2-7; no reliable D call. Trimming removed 1 base from V and 7 bases from J, with 17 bases in between. The CDR3 is 15 amino acids. Germline CDR1 reads SGHNT; CDR2 reads YENEEA. CDR3 in amino acids: CASSLGARILREQYF. The CDR3, as DNA: TGTGCCAGCAGCTTAGGGGCCAGAATCCTACGAGAGCAGTACTTC. Full variable domain (rest looked up from reference TRBV11-3 and TRBJ2-7): EAGVVQSPRYKIIEKKQPVAFWCNPISGHNTLYWYLQNLGQGPELLIRYENEEAVDDSQLPKDRFSAERLKGVDSTLKIQPAELGDSAVYLCASSLGARILREQYFGPGTRLTVT.

In this sample, this clonotype turned up a few times. V usage is TRBV27 and J usage is TRBJ1-1, with TRBD1 identical over 7 bases. The germline V gene has CDR1 MNHEY and CDR2 SMNVEV (reference sequence). This CDR3 contains 15 residues. With 5 bases clipped from V and 0 bases from J, the junction kept 6 bases outside the gene matches. CDR3 protein: CASSPWGQLNTEAFF. The CDR3 DNA reads TGTGCCAGCAGTCCATGGGGACAGCTGAACACTGAAGCTTTCTTT.

The genes are TRBV7-2 and TRBJ2-1, with 13 bases fitting TRBD2. The junction had 7 bases not matched to a gene; V was cut back by 5 bases and J by 6 bases. This CDR3 is built from 16 residues. Germline lookup yields CDR1 SGHTA and CDR2 FQGNSA. The CDR3 nucleotides are TGTGCCAGCAGCGCATCCGGGACTAGCGGGATCAATGAGCAGTTCTTC. It codes for CASSASGTSGINEQFF.

This clonotype was found many times. The CDR3 nucleotides read TGTGCCAGCAGCTCGGATGTTGGGAAACTGTTTTTT. Its protein is CASSSDVGKLFF. This chain uses TRBV11-3 with TRBJ1-4; D gene ambiguous. Trimming left V 4 bases short and J 11 bases short, with 11 bases between. CDR3 length: 12 amino acids. CDR1 and CDR2 (germline): SGHNT, YENEEA.

This clonotype has more than one count but fewer than ten. CDR3 region: CASSPVGADTQYF. CDR3 bases: TGTGCCAGCTCCCCCGTGGGGGCAGATACGCAGTATTTT. This sequence joins TRBV7-2 and TRBJ2-3; D tentatively fits TRBD1 or TRBD2 (5 bases each). In germline, CDR1 is SGHTA, CDR2 FQGNSA. With 8 bases removed from V and 4 bases from J, the gap between germline ends came to 13 bases. The CDR3 has 13 residues.

This clonotype came up many times. The rearrangement uses TRBV28 and TRBJ2-7, with D possibly being TRBD1 (6 bases). This CDR3 has 16 residues. V was clipped by 4 bases and J by 3 bases, with 19 bases between them. Germline V CDR1 and CDR2: MDHEN, SYDVKM. This CDR3 reads CASSSTGTPGIYEQYF. In DNA form, the CDR3 reads TGTGCCAGCAGTTCCACCGGGACACCGGGGATCTACGAGCAGTACTTC.

There are many counts of this clonotype. V is TRBV28 and J is TRBJ1-5; D gene uncertain. The germline V and J ends were trimmed by 6 bases and 4 bases, with 7 bases remaining between them. The CDR3 sequence is 12 residues long. Germline assignment: CDR1 MDHEN and CDR2 SYDVKM. CDR3 DNA sequence: TGTGCCAGCAGCTCCGTAAATCAGCCCCAGCATTTT. It specifies CASSSVNQPQHF.

This clonotype was counted ten times or more. The chain uses TRBV6-4 and TRBJ2-3; D might be TRBD1 or TRBD2, each matching 6 bases. Germline values: CDR1 MRHNA, CDR2 SNTAGT. Trimming took 2 bases from V and 5 from J, leaving 17 bases between them. This CDR3 region has 16 residues. The CDR3: CASSDMPGGEGDTQYF. Here the CDR3 DNA reads TGTGCCAGCAGTGACATGCCCGGGGGCGAAGGAGATACGCAGTATTTT.